These 29 T cell receptor beta chains were sequenced from one sample in a study of response to subunit inactivated influenza vaccine. TCRdb re-derived calls from the RT-PCR reads in MiXCR, one entry per CDR3 protein. The repertoire holds around 190,000 distinct CDR3 sequences, around 9% seen once, with roughly 11% in the top ten. The source was non-naive T cells sorted from PBMCs, collected on the day of vaccination. Every receptor here comes from a man in his fifties who received an inactivated influenza vaccine.

This clonotype occurred a few times. V is TRBV6-2 or TRBV6-3 and J is TRBJ2-1; no clear D gene. The V and J ends lost 7 bases and 7 bases respectively, with 11 bases between them. The CDR3 extends over 12 amino acids. The germline V gene encodes CDR1 MNHEY and CDR2 SVGEGT. The CDR3 sequence: CASTQGGNEQFF. In DNA form, the CDR3 reads TGTGCCAGCACCCAAGGCGGTAATGAGCAGTTCTTC.

Ten or more counts support this clonotype. This chain links TRBV9 with TRBJ1-5; TRBD1 matches at 10 bases. Germline CDR1 is SGDLS and CDR2 is YYNGEE. There are 23 residues in the CDR3. V shed 1 base, J shed 0 bases, and the junction held 22 bases outside the gene matches. The CDR3 loop reads CASSVTYPLWTGGGLYSNQPQHF. Here the CDR3 DNA reads TGTGCCAGCAGCGTAACGTACCCCCTTTGGACAGGGGGGGGTCTGTATAGCAATCAGCCCCAGCATTTT.

This clonotype was seen ten or more times. The V gene is TRBV7-9, the J gene TRBJ1-2; 9 bases map to TRBD1. The CDR3 has 12 amino acids. The V segment lost 4 bases and the J segment 7 bases; nucleotides outside the gene matches: 1. CDR1 and CDR2 (germline): SEHNR, FQNEAQ (reference sequence). In nucleotides, the CDR3 is TGTGCCAGCAGCTGGGACAGGGCTGGCTACACCTTC. Its protein product is CASSWDRAGYTF. The complete variable domain, with remaining parts taken from reference TRBV7-9 and TRBJ1-2, reads DTGVSQNPRHKITKRGQNVTFRCDPISEHNRLYWYRQTLGQGPEFLTYFQNEAQLEKSRLLSDRFSAERPKGSFSTLEIQRTEQGDSAMYLCASSWDRAGYTFGSGTRLTVV.

Written as DNA, the CDR3 is TGTGCCTGGAACGTGGGTTCAGCCAAAAACATTCAGTACTTC. Encoded protein: CAWNVGSAKNIQYF. The V gene is TRBV30, the J gene TRBJ2-4, with D hard to call. V lost 4 bases and J 0 bases, leaving 10 bases between the germline ends. Germline CDR1 and CDR2: GTSNPN and SVGIG (reference sequence). This CDR3 is built from 14 residues.

The rearrangement links TRBV12-3 or TRBV12-4 to TRBJ2-4; the match to TRBD2 covers 11 bases. CDR3 length: 17 amino acids. V was clipped by 3 bases and J by 1 base; unmatched bases: 5. CDR3 region: CASSLASGGRAKNIQYF. The CDR3 bases are TGTGCCAGCAGTTTGGCTAGCGGGGGGAGGGCCAAAAACATTCAGTACTTC.

The chain is built from TRBV6-2 or TRBV6-3 and TRBJ1-2, with TRBD1 as a possible D gene (5 bases). Per germline, CDR1 MNHEY and CDR2 SVGEGT. Trimming removed 5 bases from V and 4 bases from J, with 14 bases in between. The CDR3 runs 14 residues. CDR3 protein: CASSQTGTVYGYTF. The CDR3 DNA reads TGTGCCAGCAGTCAAACCGGGACGGTCTATGGCTACACCTTC.

The genes are TRBV6-1 and TRBJ1-1, with TRBD1 matching over 7 bases. This CDR3 has 15 amino acids. CDR1 and CDR2 from the germline V gene are MNHNS and SASEGT. V dropped 2 bases and J dropped 2; count of bases not matched to a gene: 5. CDR3 DNA: TGTGCCAGCAGTGAAATAATAGGGGGCAACACTGAAGCTTTCTTT. This sequence encodes CASSEIIGGNTEAFF.

This clonotype came up a few times. The chain combines TRBV9 with TRBJ2-1, with TRBD2 identical over 8 bases. Per germline, CDR1 SGDLS and CDR2 YYNGEE. J lost 10 bases, V lost 0 bases, and 12 bases had no gene match. The CDR3 covers 16 residues. CDR3 amino acids: CASSVEIWSSGAEQFF. CDR3 nucleotide sequence: TGTGCCAGCAGCGTAGAGATCTGGAGTAGCGGGGCAGAGCAGTTCTTC. Using reference TRBV9 and TRBJ2-1 for the parts outside the CDR3, the full variable domain is DSGVTQTPKHLITATGQRVTLRCSPRSGDLSVYWYQQSLDQGLQFLIQYYNGEERAKGNILERFSAQQFPDLHSELNLSSLELGDSALYFCASSVEIWSSGAEQFFGPGTRLTVL.

The J gene is TRBJ2-1, the V gene TRBV28; maybe TRBD2 (6 bases). V lost 7 bases to trimming and J lost 6 bases, with 31 bases between them. The CDR3 consists of 19 residues. The germline CDR1 and CDR2 sequences are MDHEN and SYDVKM. The CDR3 is CASKSVGLNPRHYVNEQFF. The CDR3 DNA follows: TGTGCCAGCAAGTCCGTGGGACTCAACCCACGACACTATGTCAATGAGCAGTTCTTC.

This clonotype was counted ten times or more. This chain uses TRBV14 with TRBJ2-3; D may correspond to TRBD1 or TRBD2 (5 bases each). This CDR3 comprises 16 residues. The germline V gene encodes CDR1 SGHDN and CDR2 FVKESK. V was cut by 4 bases and J by 1 base, with 15 bases left in between. The CDR3 region is CASSPYAGTGTDTQYF. CDR3 bases: TGTGCCAGCAGCCCCTACGCCGGGACCGGCACAGATACGCAGTATTTT.

This clonotype has ten or more counts. CDR3 in amino acids: CASSLEALSRGRAGYEQFF. In DNA form, the CDR3 reads TGTGCCAGCAGCTTAGAGGCCCTCTCTCGCGGGAGGGCCGGCTATGAGCAGTTCTTC. The chain recombines TRBV11-1 with TRBJ2-1; 9 bases fit TRBD2. Germline assignment: CDR1 SGHAT and CDR2 FQDESV (reference sequence). The CDR3 is 19 amino acids. J lost 8 bases, V lost 1 base, and 18 bases had no gene match. Looking up the rest from reference TRBV11-1 and TRBJ2-1 gives the full variable domain: EAEVAQSPRYKITEKSQAVAFWCDPISGHATLYWYRQILGQGPELLVQFQDESVVDDSQLPKDRFSAERLKGVDSTLKIQPAELGDSAMYLCASSLEALSRGRAGYEQFFGPGTRLTVL.

The table lists this clonotype with a few counts. The chain is built from TRBV11-2 and TRBJ2-5, with a tentative D call TRBD2 (6 bases). The CDR3 loop spans 13 amino acids. CDR1 is SGHAT and CDR2 is FQNNGV in the germline V gene. V was clipped by 1 base and J by 7 bases, with 10 bases between them. The CDR3 spells CASSLGAGGTQYF. The CDR3 DNA reads TGTGCCAGCAGCTTAGGGGCCGGGGGGACCCAGTACTTC.

The J gene is TRBJ2-3, the V gene TRBV20-1, with D unresolved. Germline CDR1 DFQATT, CDR2 SNEGSKA (reference sequence). V lost 0 bases, J lost 4 bases, and 11 bases lay in between. The CDR3 has 14 amino acids. The CDR3 loop reads CSARDKSGSDTQYF. In DNA form, the CDR3 reads TGCAGTGCTAGAGACAAGTCCGGCTCAGATACGCAGTATTTT.

The sample holds many counts of this clonotype. The genes are TRBV5-1 and TRBJ1-5, with 7 bases that match TRBD1. CDR3 length equals 13 residues. V lost 5 bases, J lost 4 bases, and 3 bases stayed unmatched. Germline values: CDR1 SGHRS, CDR2 YFSETQ. The DNA of the CDR3 is TGCGCCAGCAGAGGACAGGATAATCAGCCCCAGCATTTT. Translation gives CASRGQDNQPQHF.

This clonotype was observed at least ten times. The chain uses TRBV7-2 and TRBJ2-3; D is undetermined. Germline values: CDR1 SGHTA, CDR2 FQGNSA. With 1 base removed from V and 5 bases from J, the gap between germline ends came to 7 bases. This CDR3 spans 13 amino acids. The CDR3 reads CASSLERIDTQYF. CDR3 sequence (DNA): TGTGCCAGCAGCTTAGAGCGTATAGATACGCAGTATTTT.

The chain is built from TRBV20-1 and TRBJ1-6; the D is unclear. This CDR3 is 16 amino acids long. Germline values: CDR1 DFQATT, CDR2 SNEGSKA (reference sequence). V was cut by 0 bases and J by 0 bases, with 9 bases left in between. This CDR3 is CSARDFRSSYNSPLHF. The DNA of the CDR3 is TGCAGTGCTAGAGATTTTCGGAGCTCCTATAATTCACCCCTCCACTTT.

This clonotype was observed at least ten times. The rearrangement links TRBV20-1 to TRBJ2-7; no definite D call. V shed 5 bases and J shed 3 bases, with 17 bases lying between them. This CDR3 contains 14 residues. CDR1 and CDR2 (germline): DFQATT, SNEGSKA (reference sequence). CDR3 bases: TGCAGTGCTCGCGGTCCAGTCCGCGTCTACGAGCAGTACTTC. Its translation is CSARGPVRVYEQYF.

The chain employs TRBV5-1 and TRBJ2-5; D possibly uses TRBD1 or TRBD2 (5 bases each). The CDR3 totals 15 residues. With 0 bases removed from V and 2 bases from J, the gap between germline ends came to 11 bases. CDR1 is SGHRS, CDR2 YFSETQ, per germline. This CDR3 is CASSLGGTVQETQYF. For the CDR3, the DNA is TGCGCCAGCAGCTTGGGGGGGACGGTGCAAGAGACCCAGTACTTC.

The V gene is TRBV24-1, the J gene TRBJ2-1; TRBD1 might be the D (6 bases). Per the germline V gene, CDR1 is KGHDR and CDR2 is SFDVKD. Deletions cut 9 bases from V and 6 bases from J, with 17 bases between. This CDR3 comprises 14 residues. CDR3 region: CATGGSRGRNEQFF. The DNA for the CDR3 is TGTGCCACCGGCGGGTCCAGGGGCCGCAATGAGCAGTTCTTC.

The table lists this clonotype with a few counts. The V gene is TRBV2, the J gene TRBJ1-6, with 9 bases identical to TRBD1. This CDR3 is built from 15 residues. Per the germline V gene, CDR1 is SNHLY and CDR2 is FYNNEI. Trimming at V came to 3 bases and at J to 6 bases, leaving 3 bases not matched to a gene. CDR3 in amino acids: CASSERQGGNSPLHF. As DNA, the CDR3 is TGTGCCAGCAGTGAGAGACAGGGGGGTAATTCACCCCTCCACTTT.

This clonotype came up a few times. V gene TRBV20-1 combines with J gene TRBJ1-5, with D unclear. Germline loops: CDR1 DFQATT, CDR2 SNEGSKA (reference sequence). V lost 3 bases, J lost 4 bases, and 13 bases lay in between. The CDR3 runs 14 residues. The CDR3 sequence: CSASPNGLNQPQHF. Here the CDR3 DNA reads TGCAGTGCTAGCCCAAACGGCCTGAATCAGCCCCAGCATTTT.

This clonotype has more than one count but fewer than ten. The chain joins TRBV6-5 to TRBJ1-2; D ambiguous. The V and J ends lost 2 bases and 5 bases respectively, with 12 bases between them. CDR3 size: 14 residues. Looked up from germline, CDR1 is MNHEY and CDR2 is SVGAGI. CDR3 sequence reads: CASSYLGPGYGYTF. The CDR3 DNA is TGTGCCAGCAGTTACCTTGGACCGGGATATGGCTACACCTTC.

This clonotype was seen ten or more times. The chain uses TRBV9 and TRBJ2-5; TRBD2 aligns across 14 bases. The CDR3 is 15 residues long. The ends lost 3 bases at V and 5 bases at J; junction bases unmatched: 3. CDR1 and CDR2 from the germline V gene are SGDLS and YYNGEE. As DNA, the CDR3 is TGTGCCAGCAGCGGGACTAGCGGGGGGCGGGAGACCCAGTACTTC. This encodes CASSGTSGGRETQYF.

This clonotype was seen at least ten times. The CDR3 sequence is CASSLPPGGYTF. The DNA for the CDR3 is TGTGCCAGCAGTTTACCCCCGGGTGGCTACACCTTC. The chain uses TRBV12-3 or TRBV12-4 and TRBJ1-2, with D unclear. CDR3 length: 12 amino acids. Trimming pared 2 bases from V and 7 bases from J, leaving 8 bases between.

The chain links TRBV29-1 to TRBJ1-2; TRBD1 agrees at 8 bases. The CDR3 consists of 12 residues. From germline, CDR1 is SQVTM and CDR2 ANQGSEA. Trimming removed 4 bases from V and 6 bases from J; junction bases left unmatched: 4. CDR3 sequence: CSVGQGAHGYTF. The CDR3 nucleotides are TGCAGCGTTGGGCAGGGGGCCCATGGCTACACCTTC.

This clonotype has more than one count but fewer than ten. V is TRBV6-2 or TRBV6-3 and J is TRBJ2-7, with D possibly being TRBD2 (6 bases). V lost 1 base, J lost 0 bases, and 10 bases lay in between. The CDR3 spans 15 residues. Germline loops: CDR1 MNHEY, CDR2 SVGEGT. Written as DNA, the CDR3 is TGTGCCAGCAGTTACTTGGCGGGGAGCTCCTACGAGCAGTACTTC. This gives the protein CASSYLAGSSYEQYF.

This clonotype was seen many times. The chain has TRBV29-1 and TRBJ2-1; the match to TRBD1 covers 7 bases. This CDR3 comprises 14 residues. The V and J ends lost 7 bases and 8 bases, in that order; junction bases with no gene match: 14. Germline V lookup: CDR1 SQVTM, CDR2 ANQGSEA. The CDR3 DNA reads as TGCAGCGCCCGAACAGAGGGGGCTCATGATGAGCAGTTCTTC. Amino acid sequence: CSARTEGAHDEQFF.

This clonotype was found many times. The chain has TRBV4-1 and TRBJ2-1; no clear D. The germline V and J ends were trimmed by 4 bases and 4 bases, with 26 bases remaining between them. The CDR3 sequence is 19 residues long. The germline CDR1 and CDR2 sequences are MGHRA and YSYEKL. This chain's CDR3 is CASSPSLLARRKAYNEQFF. CDR3 nucleotide sequence: TGCGCCAGCAGCCCCTCCCTATTGGCCCGGCGGAAGGCGTACAATGAGCAGTTCTTC.

In regard to this clonotype: A clone one base away is much larger, so this may be a read error. The chain uses TRBV18 and TRBJ1-5; TRBD1 might be the D (6 bases). The CDR3 covers 13 residues. Germline V gene sequence: CDR1 KGHSH, CDR2 LQKENI. DNA for the CDR3: TGTGCCAGCTCACCGGACAGTTATCAGCCCCAGCCTTTT. Translating gives CASSPDSYQPQPF. The full variable domain, completed using reference TRBV18 and TRBJ1-5, is NAGVMQNPRHLVRRRGQEARLRCSPMKGHSHVYWYRQLPEEGLKFMVYLQKENIIDESGMPKERFSAEFPKEGPSILRIQQVVRGDSAAYFCASSPDSYQPQPFGDGTRLSIL.